The 32 T cell receptor beta chains reported below all come from one sample, sequenced in a study of blood T cells in healthy people across ages. The second PCR ran about 7 to 12 cycles with a sample-barcoded 5' primer and J-beta primers. TCRdb reanalysed the 5' RACE reads using MiXCR and keeps one entry per CDR3 protein. This table holds some 1.5 million distinct CDR3 sequences, approximately 43% found once. The specimen was blood. Source of these receptors: a woman aged 18-29 years in good health.

The CDR3 reads CSVKGPLAYEQYF. The DNA for the CDR3 is TGCAGCGTTAAAGGACCGTTGGCCTACGAGCAGTACTTC. The chain uses TRBV29-1 and TRBJ2-7; D gene uncertain. V was cut by 5 bases and J by 2 bases, with 13 bases left in between. This CDR3 has 13 residues. The germline V gene has CDR1 SQVTM and CDR2 ANQGSEA.

This clonotype came up a few times. CDR3 DNA sequence: TGCAGTGCTAGAGATCCGGGAGTATCGCCAGATACGCAGTATTTT. Its protein is CSARDPGVSPDTQYF. The rearrangement uses TRBV20-1 and TRBJ2-3; D is perhaps TRBD2 (6 bases). Germline lookup yields CDR1 DFQATT and CDR2 SNEGSKA (reference sequence). The V and J ends lost 0 bases and 4 bases respectively, with 14 bases between them. This CDR3 contains 15 residues.

This clonotype has only one observation. J is TRBJ2-2 and V is TRBV4-3, with no clear D. The CDR3 has 16 residues. Germline V gives CDR1 LGHNA, CDR2 YSLEER. V lost 0 bases, J lost 7 bases, and 15 bases lay in between. This chain's CDR3 is CASSQETVSYIGELFF. The DNA for the CDR3 is TGCGCCAGCAGCCAAGAAACGGTCAGTTATATCGGGGAGCTGTTTTTT.

The J gene is TRBJ1-6, the V gene TRBV20-1; D may be TRBD1 (6 bases). V was trimmed by 7 bases and J by 7 bases, leaving 14 bases between them. This CDR3 spans 13 amino acids. Germline V gene lookup returns CDR1 DFQATT and CDR2 SNEGSKA (reference sequence). CDR3 loop: CSVTGILNSPLHF. The CDR3, as DNA: TGCAGTGTTACAGGGATTCTGAATTCACCCCTCCACTTT.

This sequence joins TRBV3-1 and TRBJ2-5; 8 nucleotides agree with TRBD2. The V gene's germline CDR1 is LGHDT and CDR2 YNNKEL (reference sequence). With V trimmed by 4 bases and J by 1 base, 8 bases remained unmatched. The CDR3 spans 16 residues. The chain's CDR3 is CASSPSGLAGQETQYF. The CDR3 bases are TGTGCCAGCAGCCCCTCAGGACTAGCTGGCCAAGAGACCCAGTACTTC.

This clonotype has only a few counts. This chain connects TRBV7-2 to TRBJ2-5; 7 bases align to TRBD1. The CDR3 is 17 amino acids. Trimming took 4 bases from V and 0 from J; bases not matched to a gene: 11. CDR1 and CDR2 (germline): SGHTA, FQGNSA. CDR3 bases: TGTGCCAGCAGCTCTCTCCTGGACAGGAACTACCAAGAGACCCAGTACTTC. Its protein is CASSSLLDRNYQETQYF.

This chain connects TRBV5-1 to TRBJ1-1; the D is unclear. CDR3 length: 15 amino acids. Deletions cut 4 bases from V and 1 base from J, with 14 bases between. Germline CDR1 and CDR2: SGHRS and YFSETQ. The CDR3 sequence: CASSLDGVGNTEAFF. The CDR3 DNA is TGCGCCAGCAGCCTGGATGGGGTTGGGAACACTGAAGCTTTCTTT.

The chain recombines TRBV9 with TRBJ2-7; the D gene is possibly TRBD2 (5 bases). V shed 4 bases and J shed 3 bases, with 14 bases lying between them. The CDR3 is made up of 14 amino acids. Germline CDR1 is SGDLS and CDR2 is YYNGEE. The CDR3 region is CASSPGGLSYEQYF. CDR3 in DNA: TGTGCCAGCAGCCCAGGCGGGCTGAGCTACGAGCAGTACTTC.

The CDR3 loop reads CSVAASGSWNEQFF. Written as DNA, the CDR3 is TGCAGCGTTGCCGCTAGCGGGAGTTGGAATGAGCAGTTCTTC. This chain connects TRBV29-1 to TRBJ2-1; TRBD2 aligns across 10 bases. This CDR3 is built from 14 residues. Germline CDR1 is SQVTM and CDR2 is ANQGSEA. Trimming took 4 bases from V and 7 from J; bases not matched to a gene: 7.

This clonotype was seen many times. The V call is TRBV29-1, the J call TRBJ2-1; 10 nucleotides line up with TRBD1. V lost 4 bases, J lost 8 bases, and 8 bases stayed unmatched. The CDR3 consists of 14 residues. CDR1 and CDR2 (germline): SQVTM, ANQGSEA. The DNA of the CDR3 is TGCAGCGTTGTAAGACAGGGGGCTATAGATGAGCAGTTCTTC. Its protein product is CSVVRQGAIDEQFF.

J is TRBJ2-7 and V is TRBV7-2, with 7 bases aligning to TRBD2. Per the germline V gene, CDR1 is SGHTA and CDR2 is FQGNSA. The CDR3 sequence is 14 residues long. Losses at the gene ends were 4 bases for V and 0 bases for J; bases not matched to a gene: 3. The CDR3 protein is CASSSTSSSYEQYF. CDR3 coding DNA: TGTGCCAGCAGCTCGACTAGCAGCTCCTACGAGCAGTACTTC.

V gene TRBV12-3 or TRBV12-4 combines with J gene TRBJ2-7; no firm D call. The CDR3 is 16 amino acids. The V gene lost 2 bases and the J gene lost 2 bases, with 16 bases spanning the gap. CDR3 region: CASSLNRYTKTYEQYF. CDR3 sequence (DNA): TGTGCCAGCAGTTTAAACCGTTATACGAAGACCTACGAGCAGTACTTC.

The chain is built from TRBV7-2 and TRBJ2-1; TRBD2 agrees at 9 bases. Germline V gene sequence: CDR1 SGHTA, CDR2 FQGNSA. CDR3 length: 14 residues. V dropped 6 bases and J dropped 5; count of bases not matched to a gene: 5. The CDR3 here is CASSATSGNNEQFF. CDR3 coding DNA: TGTGCCAGCAGTGCGACTAGCGGAAACAATGAGCAGTTCTTC.

This clonotype has just a few counts. The rearrangement uses TRBV25-1 and TRBJ2-7; TRBD2 matches at 9 bases. Germline loops: CDR1 MGHDK, CDR2 SYGVNS. The CDR3 runs 16 residues. Trimming cost V 4 bases and J 2 bases; bases outside gene matches: 9. CDR3 region: CASSGYPSGEAYEQYF. DNA for the CDR3: TGTGCCAGCAGTGGATACCCTAGCGGGGAAGCCTACGAGCAGTACTTC.

A few counts support this clonotype. The chain combines TRBV28 with TRBJ2-3, with TRBD1 as a possible D gene (6 bases). The V gene lost 4 bases and the J gene lost 0 bases, with 17 bases spanning the gap. The CDR3 runs 17 residues. Germline loops: CDR1 MDHEN, CDR2 SYDVKM. The CDR3 bases are TGTGCCAGCAGTTCCCCGACAGGAGCCCGTAGCACAGATACGCAGTATTTT. Amino acid sequence: CASSSPTGARSTDTQYF.

This rearrangement joins TRBV20-1 to TRBJ2-7; D may be TRBD1 (5 bases). The CDR3 extends over 13 amino acids. With 1 base removed from V and 2 bases from J, the gap between germline ends came to 9 bases. Germline CDR1 is DFQATT and CDR2 is SNEGSKA (reference sequence). The CDR3 spells CSARVQGTYEQYF. The CDR3 coding sequence is TGCAGTGCTAGAGTGCAGGGAACCTACGAGCAGTACTTC.

This clonotype was seen once. The V gene is TRBV6-5, the J gene TRBJ1-1; no firm D call. Germline values: CDR1 MNHEY, CDR2 SVGAGI. The CDR3 is 13 residues long. V dropped 6 bases and J dropped 5 bases, with 13 bases sitting between them. Here the CDR3 reads CASRRLGETEAFF. CDR3 sequence (DNA): TGTGCCAGCAGAAGGCTTGGAGAAACTGAAGCTTTCTTT.

This sequence joins TRBV27 and TRBJ2-7; D uncertain. CDR1 and CDR2 (germline): MNHEY, SMNVEV (reference sequence). The CDR3 totals 14 residues. V was cut by 8 bases and J by 1 base, with 15 bases left in between. The chain's CDR3 is CASWPGPMSYEQYF. CDR3 nucleotides: TGTGCCAGCTGGCCGGGCCCCATGTCCTACGAGCAGTACTTC.

This clonotype has a single count. A read error may be the cause here, since a much bigger clone is one base away. This chain joins TRBV5-1 and TRBJ2-1, with unresolved D. There are 11 residues in the CDR3. CDR1 is SGHRS and CDR2 is YFSETQ in the germline V gene. The CDR3 nucleotides read TGCACCAGCAGCTTTCGCAATGAGCAGTTCTTC. Amino acid sequence: CTSSFRNEQFF.

The rearrangement uses TRBV29-1 and TRBJ2-7; a weak D match, TRBD1 (6 bases). The length of the CDR3 is 14 residues. V lost 2 bases and J 0 bases, leaving 11 bases between the germline ends. CDR1 and CDR2 from the germline V gene are SQVTM and ANQGSEA. CDR3 DNA sequence: TGCAGCGTTGAATGGCCAGGGGCCTCCTACGAGCAGTACTTC. Protein product: CSVEWPGASYEQYF.

The J gene is TRBJ2-2, the V gene TRBV24-1; D remains unclear. The CDR3 consists of 17 residues. The V and J ends lost 0 bases and 0 bases respectively, with 10 bases between them. Germline-derived CDR1 and CDR2 are KGHDR and SFDVKD. The DNA of the CDR3 is TGTGCCACCAGTGATTTGCGGGCGCTTGCGAACACCGGGGAGCTGTTTTTT. Translated, it gives CATSDLRALANTGELFF.

CDR3 loop: CASSLLPWETQYF. The CDR3 bases are TGTGCCAGCAGCTTATTACCGTGGGAGACCCAGTACTTC. The V and J genes are TRBV7-2 and TRBJ2-5, with no clear D. The germline gives CDR1 SGHTA, CDR2 FQGNSA. Between the trimmed V and J ends, which lost 2 bases and 5 bases, there was a span of 9 bases. The CDR3 consists of 13 residues.

This clonotype showed up just a few times. The gene calls are TRBV20-1 and TRBJ1-2; 8 bases agree with TRBD1. The length of the CDR3 is 13 residues. Losses at the gene ends were 5 bases for V and 8 bases for J; bases not matched to a gene: 10. CDR1 is DFQATT, CDR2 SNEGSKA, per germline (reference sequence). CDR3 coding DNA: TGCAGTGCTGCCTACAGGGGGTATGACGGCTACACCTTC. Translation gives CSAAYRGYDGYTF.

This clonotype has only a few counts. J is TRBJ1-1 and V is TRBV27, with D hard to call. The CDR3 contains 14 residues. Germline CDR1 and CDR2: MNHEY and SMNVEV (reference sequence). Trimming stripped 5 bases from V and 2 bases from J, with 12 bases between. The CDR3 coding sequence is TGTGCCAGCAGTGTTGGAGGGTTCAACACTGAAGCTTTCTTT. Its translation: CASSVGGFNTEAFF.

This clonotype was observed a few times. The chain couples TRBV20-1 to TRBJ2-3, with D maybe TRBD2 (5 bases). There are 13 residues in the CDR3. Germline CDR1 DFQATT, CDR2 SNEGSKA (reference sequence). Trimming left V 4 bases short and J 2 bases short, with 10 bases between. For the CDR3, the DNA is TGCAGTGCTATGCTAGCCCTCACAGATACGCAGTATTTT. Residues: CSAMLALTDTQYF.

The rearrangement joins TRBV1 to TRBJ1-6; TRBD1, the D gene given by the table, was not confirmed from the DNA. TRBV1 is a pseudogene. The CDR3 is made up of 14 amino acids. CDR3 amino acids: CTSKYGREYSPLHF. The CDR3 nucleotides read TGCACCAGCAAGTATGGACGGGAATATTCACCCCTCCACTTT.

The chain employs TRBV20-1 and TRBJ2-1, with a tentative D call TRBD1 (5 bases). V was pared by 2 bases and J by 6 bases, with 17 bases between. Germline CDR1 is DFQATT and CDR2 is SNEGSKA (reference sequence). The CDR3 has 15 amino acids. CDR3 in amino acids: CSARSPGPPCNEQFF. The CDR3 nucleotides are TGCAGTGCTAGATCCCCAGGGCCCCCCTGCAATGAGCAGTTCTTC.

This clonotype was seen only a few times. The J gene is TRBJ2-5, the V gene TRBV20-1; D is ambiguous. The J call may not be correct, given that the DNA end is closer to TRBJ2-7. Germline CDR1 is DFQATT and CDR2 is SNEGSKA (reference sequence). CDR3 size: 14 residues. The CDR3 is CSASSAPSRNEQYF. CDR3 DNA sequence: TGCAGTGCTAGCAGCGCGCCAAGTAGGAACGAGCAGTACTTC.

This clonotype was observed a handful of times. The gene calls are TRBV28 and TRBJ2-7; D gene unclear. Germline CDR1 and CDR2: MDHEN and SYDVKM. V lost 3 bases, J lost 0 bases, and 9 bases lay in between. The CDR3 is 14 amino acids. The chain's CDR3 is CASSFAGNSYEQYF. The CDR3 DNA sequence: TGTGCCAGCAGTTTCGCAGGCAACTCCTACGAGCAGTACTTC.

V gene TRBV29-1 combines with J gene TRBJ1-2; TRBD1 might be the D (6 bases). Germline V gene lookup returns CDR1 SQVTM and CDR2 ANQGSEA. Trimming removed 4 bases at V and 4 bases at J, with 19 bases between. This CDR3 contains 15 residues. CDR3 amino acids: CSVATVGRGIYGYTF. The CDR3 DNA reads as TGCAGCGTTGCAACAGTAGGAAGGGGGATCTATGGCTACACCTTC.

This clonotype was observed a few times. The J gene is TRBJ1-5, the V gene TRBV20-1; TRBD1 might be the D (6 bases). The CDR3 is made up of 16 amino acids. The V gene lost 2 bases and the J gene lost 2 bases, with 16 bases spanning the gap. Per the germline V gene, CDR1 is DFQATT and CDR2 is SNEGSKA (reference sequence). The CDR3 is CSARLQGKEGNQPQHF. The CDR3 region has the DNA TGCAGTGCTAGATTACAGGGAAAGGAGGGCAATCAGCCCCAGCATTTT.

This clonotype was counted only a few times. The chain combines TRBV20-1 with TRBJ2-1, with D hard to call. CDR3 length: 16 residues. Germline V CDR1 and CDR2: DFQATT, SNEGSKA (reference sequence). V was cut by 3 bases and J by 2 bases, with 17 bases left in between. Here the CDR3 reads CSASSPVVSTYNEQFF. Here the CDR3 DNA reads TGCAGTGCTAGTAGCCCAGTAGTCTCCACCTACAATGAGCAGTTCTTC.